The next 10 T cell receptor beta chains were all read from a single sample in a study of siplizumab effects on memory and regulatory T cells. Using immunoSEQ multiplex PCR, the repertoire was profiled, and TCRdb retains in-frame clones only, with some absent. The data show some 100,000 clones, over 90% seen once. Sample: non-Treg CD4+ T cells sorted from blood. These receptors came from a human donor in good health.

This chain connects TRBV27 to TRBJ2-4, with D hard to call. The CDR3 is 18 amino acids. CDR1 and CDR2 from the germline V gene are MNHEY and SMNVEV (reference sequence). Between the trimmed V and J ends, which lost 0 bases and 0 bases, there was a span of 15 bases. This CDR3 reads CASSLSWVGTLAKNIQYF. CDR3 DNA: TGTGCCAGCAGTTTATCTTGGGTCGGCACACTAGCCAAAAACATTCAGTACTTC.

The rearrangement uses TRBV19 and TRBJ2-5, with D perhaps matching TRBD2 (5 bases). Germline V gene lookup returns CDR1 LNHDA and CDR2 SQIVND (reference sequence). The CDR3 extends over 13 amino acids. V gave up 3 bases and J gave up 2 bases, with 7 bases separating them. This CDR3 reads CASSMEVQETQYF. The CDR3 DNA follows: TGTGCCAGTAGTATGGAGGTACAAGAGACCCAGTACTTC.

The chain employs TRBV19 and TRBJ1-5; D remains unclear. This CDR3 is built from 15 residues. Germline loops: CDR1 LNHDA, CDR2 SQIVND (reference sequence). The V end lost 4 bases, the J end lost 0 bases, and 10 bases lay between the germline ends. The CDR3 DNA reads as TGTGCCAGTAGTAGAAAAACAGATAGCAATCAGCCCCAGCATTTT. Residues: CASSRKTDSNQPQHF.

The chain employs TRBV5-3 and TRBJ1-1; D is possibly TRBD1 (5 bases). TRBV5-3 carries the ORF label, with uncertain function. Deletions cut 4 bases from V and 4 bases from J, with 14 bases between. The CDR3 runs to 14 residues. This CDR3 reads CARSRGLGGTEAFF. CDR3 sequence (DNA): TGTGCCAGAAGCCGGGGGTTAGGAGGCACTGAAGCTTTCTTT.

The chain carries TRBV5-4 and TRBJ1-2; no clear D. The CDR3 totals 14 residues. Trimming shortened V by 1 base and J by 3 bases, and 10 bases separated the two germline ends. The germline CDR1 and CDR2 sequences are SGHNT and YYREEE (reference sequence). For the CDR3, the DNA is TGTGCCAGCAGCTTGCGGGCCGGGGACTATGGCTACACCTTC. Translating it yields CASSLRAGDYGYTF.

This chain connects TRBV5-1 to TRBJ1-3, with D possibly matching TRBD1 (6 bases). CDR1 and CDR2 from the germline V gene are SGHRS and YFSETQ. V shed 4 bases and J shed 0 bases, with 20 bases lying between them. The CDR3 has 18 amino acids. The CDR3 spells CASSRLGGSEGSGNTIYF. The CDR3 coding sequence is TGCGCCAGCAGCCGACTAGGGGGATCAGAGGGCTCTGGAAACACCATATATTTT.

V and J are TRBV11-2 and TRBJ1-2, with D perhaps matching TRBD1 (6 bases). CDR3 length: 12 amino acids. Trimming left V 4 bases short and J 8 bases short, with 11 bases between. Germline assignment: CDR1 SGHAT and CDR2 FQNNGV. The CDR3 region is CASSSAGGGYTF. DNA for the CDR3: TGTGCCAGCAGCTCGGCGGGGGGCGGCTACACCTTC.

The rearrangement uses TRBV10-1 and TRBJ2-7; 8 nucleotides line up with TRBD1. V lost 6 bases, J lost 6 bases, and 16 bases stayed unmatched. The CDR3 runs to 16 residues. Germline CDR1 reads WNHNN; CDR2 reads SYGVQD (reference sequence). The CDR3 DNA reads as TGCGCCAGCAGACACTCAACAGGACAGGGCTATTCCGAGCAGTACTTC. Its protein product is CASRHSTGQGYSEQYF.

The chain combines TRBV20-1 with TRBJ1-2; 9 bases fit TRBD1. Looked up from germline, CDR1 is DFQATT and CDR2 is SNEGSKA (reference sequence). The CDR3 has 9 amino acids. The ends lost 6 bases at V and 14 bases at J; junction bases unmatched: 4. In DNA, the CDR3 is TGCAGTGCCGGGACAGGGTTTACCTTC. Translation: CSAGTGFTF.

The V gene is TRBV18, the J gene TRBJ2-3, with 8 bases matching TRBD2. The CDR3 has 16 amino acids. The V gene end was trimmed by 3 bases and the J gene end by 4 bases; junction bases not matched to a gene: 9. CDR1 is KGHSH, CDR2 LQKENI, per germline. CDR3 amino acids: CASSPILAEAPDTQYF. The CDR3 nucleotides read TGTGCCAGCTCACCGATACTAGCGGAGGCCCCAGATACGCAGTATTTT. Supplemented by reference TRBV18 and TRBJ2-3, the full variable domain reads NAGVMQNPRHLVRRRGQEARLRCSPMKGHSHVYWYRQLPEEGLKFMVYLQKENIIDESGMPKERFSAEFPKEGPSILRIQQVVRGDSAAYFCASSPILAEAPDTQYFGPGTRLTVL.